This TCR beta chain was captured in a study of blood T cell repertoires in COVID-19. Background on the study: The United States, Italy and Spain provided the acute and convalescent COVID-19 samples.

Method: immunoSEQ multiplex PCR; TCRdb's copy keeps in-frame clones and lacks some. The profile covers 270,000 or so clones, with around 93% appearing a single time and 2.5% to 3% taken by the ten largest. V was cut by 2 bases and J by 6 bases, with 16 bases left in between. This CDR3 spans 15 amino acids. CDR1 and CDR2 from the germline V gene are LGHNA and YSLEER. Material for sequencing was PBMCs or T cells enriched from blood (not recorded which). The chain uses TRBV4-3 and TRBJ1-2, with D uncertain. This sequence was found in a middle-aged man who had been exposed to COVID-19. The CDR3 DNA sequence: TGCGCCAGCAGCCAATCCCCTGGGAGGGCCGATGGCTACACCTTC. Encoded protein: CASSQSPGRADGYTF.